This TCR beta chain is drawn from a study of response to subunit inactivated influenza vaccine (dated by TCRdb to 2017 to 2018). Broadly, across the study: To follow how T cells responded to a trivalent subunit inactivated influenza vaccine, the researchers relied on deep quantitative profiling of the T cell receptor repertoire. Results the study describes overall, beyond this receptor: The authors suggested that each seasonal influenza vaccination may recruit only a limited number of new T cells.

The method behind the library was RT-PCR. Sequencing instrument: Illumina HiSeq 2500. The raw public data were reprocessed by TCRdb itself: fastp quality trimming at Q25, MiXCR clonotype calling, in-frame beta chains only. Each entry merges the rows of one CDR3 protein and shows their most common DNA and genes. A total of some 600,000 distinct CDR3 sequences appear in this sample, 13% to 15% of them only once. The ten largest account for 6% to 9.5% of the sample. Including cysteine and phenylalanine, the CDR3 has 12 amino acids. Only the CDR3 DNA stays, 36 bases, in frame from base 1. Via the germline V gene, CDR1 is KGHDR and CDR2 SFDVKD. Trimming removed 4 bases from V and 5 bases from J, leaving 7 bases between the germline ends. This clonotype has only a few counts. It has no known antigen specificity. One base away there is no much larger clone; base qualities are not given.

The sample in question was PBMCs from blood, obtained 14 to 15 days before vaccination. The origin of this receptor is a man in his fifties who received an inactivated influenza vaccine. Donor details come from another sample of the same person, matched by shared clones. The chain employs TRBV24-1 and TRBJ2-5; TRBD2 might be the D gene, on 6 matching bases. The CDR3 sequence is CATSEAGETQYF. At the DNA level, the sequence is TGTGCCACCAGTGAGGCGGGGGAGACCCAGTACTTC.